This T cell receptor (beta chain) was captured by sequencing in a study of cytomegalovirus exposure and HLA in healthy donors. CDR1 is SGHTA and CDR2 is FQGNSA in the germline V gene. V lost 0 bases and J lost 10, with 10 bases in between. The CDR3 is 13 residues long. The study ran its PCR with 60 Vbeta and 13 Jbeta primers. Profiled with immunoSEQ multiplex PCR; TCRdb holds only in-frame clones, not every one. The profile covers under 150,000 clones, with over 70% appearing a single time and around 1.9% taken by the ten largest. Material for sequencing was PBMCs. This TCR came from a woman aged 40 to 50 in good health and CMV-seronegative. The chain joins TRBV7-2 to TRBJ2-1; D gene uncertain. The CDR3 protein is CASSLARWREQFF. As DNA, the CDR3 is TGTGCCAGCAGCTTAGCGAGGTGGCGAGAGCAGTTCTTC.